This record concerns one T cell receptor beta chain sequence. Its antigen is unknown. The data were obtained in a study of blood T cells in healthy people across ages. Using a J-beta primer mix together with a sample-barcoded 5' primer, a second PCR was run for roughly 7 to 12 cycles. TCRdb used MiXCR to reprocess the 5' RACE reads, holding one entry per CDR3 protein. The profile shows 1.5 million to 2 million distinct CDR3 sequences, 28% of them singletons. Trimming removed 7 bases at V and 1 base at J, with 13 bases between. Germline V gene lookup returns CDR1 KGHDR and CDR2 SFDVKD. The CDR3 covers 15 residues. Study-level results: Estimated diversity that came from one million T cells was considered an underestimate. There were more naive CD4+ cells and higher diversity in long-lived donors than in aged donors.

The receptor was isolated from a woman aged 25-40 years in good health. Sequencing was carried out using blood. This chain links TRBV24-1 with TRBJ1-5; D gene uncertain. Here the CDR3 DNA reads TGTGCCACCAGCAACGACGGGAGGAGCAATCAGCCCCAGCATTTT. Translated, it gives CATSNDGRSNQPQHF.